This TCR beta chain was identified during a study of blood T cell repertoires in COVID-19. In the study overall: Spain, Italy and the United States supplied samples that represented acute and convalescent COVID-19. T cells, B-cell-depleted T cells, or PBMCs supplied cDNA or gDNA.

CDR1 is SNHLY, CDR2 FYNNEI, per germline. This CDR3 has 15 amino acids. J gave up 4 bases and V 6 bases, and 11 bases lay outside the gene matches. In the source study's methods: Quantification of nucleated cells was approximated via reference gene primer amplification. Only in-frame clones appear in the TCRdb table, and some are missing; sequencing was by immunoSEQ multiplex PCR. V and J calls plus clone size are reproduced from that table; the DNA served to infer D and trimming. The table includes 250,000 to 400,000 clones, about 91% detected once. Enrolment of Seattle patients took place during active infection, and they were followed longitudinally.

The chain is built from TRBV2 and TRBJ1-2; 7 bases fit TRBD1. The sequenced sample consisted of peripheral blood. This receptor was obtained from a woman in her 30s with COVID-19, enrolled during active disease. The CDR3 DNA reads as TGTGCCAGCAGCTTACGGACAGGTTCCGGCTATGGCTACACCTTC. Its translation: CASSLRTGSGYGYTF.